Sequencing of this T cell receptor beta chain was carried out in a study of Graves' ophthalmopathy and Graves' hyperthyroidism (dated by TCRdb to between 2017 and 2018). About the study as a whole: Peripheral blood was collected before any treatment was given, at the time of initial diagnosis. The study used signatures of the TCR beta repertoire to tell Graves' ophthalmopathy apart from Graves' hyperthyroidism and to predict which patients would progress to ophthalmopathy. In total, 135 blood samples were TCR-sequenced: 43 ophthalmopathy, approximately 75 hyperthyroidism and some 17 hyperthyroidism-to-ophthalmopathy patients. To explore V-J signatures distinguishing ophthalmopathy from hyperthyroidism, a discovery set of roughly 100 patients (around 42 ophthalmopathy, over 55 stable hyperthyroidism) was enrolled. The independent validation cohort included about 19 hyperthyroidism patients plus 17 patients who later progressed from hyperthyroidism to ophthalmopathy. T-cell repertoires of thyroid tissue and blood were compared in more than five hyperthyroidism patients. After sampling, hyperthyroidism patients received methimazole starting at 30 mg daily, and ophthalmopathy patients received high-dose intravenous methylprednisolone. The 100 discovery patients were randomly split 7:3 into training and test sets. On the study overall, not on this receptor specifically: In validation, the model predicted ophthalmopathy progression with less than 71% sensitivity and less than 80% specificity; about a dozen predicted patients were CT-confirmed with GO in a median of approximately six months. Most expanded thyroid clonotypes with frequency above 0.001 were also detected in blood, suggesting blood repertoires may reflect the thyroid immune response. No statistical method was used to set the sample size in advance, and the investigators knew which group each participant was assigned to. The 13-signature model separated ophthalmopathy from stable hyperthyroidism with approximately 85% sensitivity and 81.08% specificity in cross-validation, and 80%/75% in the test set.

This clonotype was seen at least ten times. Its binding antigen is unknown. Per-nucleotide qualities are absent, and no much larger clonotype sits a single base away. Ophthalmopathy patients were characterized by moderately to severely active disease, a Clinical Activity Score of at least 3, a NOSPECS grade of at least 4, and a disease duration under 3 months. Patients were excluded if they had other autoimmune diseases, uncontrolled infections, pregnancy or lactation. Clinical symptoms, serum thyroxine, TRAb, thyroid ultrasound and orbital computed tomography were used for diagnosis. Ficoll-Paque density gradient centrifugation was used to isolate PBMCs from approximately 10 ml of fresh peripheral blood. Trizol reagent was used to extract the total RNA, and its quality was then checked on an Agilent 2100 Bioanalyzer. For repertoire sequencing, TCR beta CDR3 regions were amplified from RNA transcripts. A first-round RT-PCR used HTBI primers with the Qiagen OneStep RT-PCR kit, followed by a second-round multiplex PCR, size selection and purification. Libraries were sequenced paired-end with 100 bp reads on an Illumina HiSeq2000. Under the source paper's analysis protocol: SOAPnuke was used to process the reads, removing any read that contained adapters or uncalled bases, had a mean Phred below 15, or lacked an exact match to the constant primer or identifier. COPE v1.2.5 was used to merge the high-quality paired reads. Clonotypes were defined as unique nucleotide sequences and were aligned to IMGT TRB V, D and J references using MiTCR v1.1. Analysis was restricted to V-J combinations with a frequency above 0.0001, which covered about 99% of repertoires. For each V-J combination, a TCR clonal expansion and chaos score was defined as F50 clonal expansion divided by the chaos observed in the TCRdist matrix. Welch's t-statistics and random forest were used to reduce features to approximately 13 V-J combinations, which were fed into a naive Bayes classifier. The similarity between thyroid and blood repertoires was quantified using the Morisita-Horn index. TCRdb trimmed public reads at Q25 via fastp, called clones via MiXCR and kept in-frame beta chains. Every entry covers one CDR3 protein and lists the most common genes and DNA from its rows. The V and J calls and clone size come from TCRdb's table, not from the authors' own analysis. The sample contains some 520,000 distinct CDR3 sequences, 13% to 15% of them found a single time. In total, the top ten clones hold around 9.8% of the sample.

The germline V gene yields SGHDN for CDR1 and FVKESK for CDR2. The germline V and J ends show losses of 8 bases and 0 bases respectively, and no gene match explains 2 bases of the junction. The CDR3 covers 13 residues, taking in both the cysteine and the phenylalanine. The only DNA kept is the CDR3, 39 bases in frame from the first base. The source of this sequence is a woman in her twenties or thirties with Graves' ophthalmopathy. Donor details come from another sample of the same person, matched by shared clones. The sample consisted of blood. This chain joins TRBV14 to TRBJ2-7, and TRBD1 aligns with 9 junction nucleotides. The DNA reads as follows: TGTGCCAGCGGGACAGGGAACTCCTACGAGCAGTACTTC. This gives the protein CASGTGNSYEQYF.